Following are 32 T cell receptor beta chains from one sample sequenced in a study of CD8+CD57+ T cells in acquired aplastic anemia. Genomic DNA constituted the template upon which TCR beta VDJ and CDR3 profiling was performed. TCRdb recomputed calls from the reads with MiXCR, one row per CDR3 protein. The table records 150,000 to 200,000 distinct CDR3 sequences, approximately 49% of them present only once. Material for sequencing was sorted CD4+, CD8+, or CD8+CD57+ T cells (not recorded which) from PBMCs. The origin of the receptors is a human donor in good health.

J is TRBJ1-4 and V is TRBV2, with TRBD1 identical over 7 bases. J was trimmed by 8 bases and V by 7 bases; bases with no gene match: 7. Germline V gene sequence: CDR1 SNHLY, CDR2 FYNNEI. CDR3 length: 13 residues. CDR3 DNA: TGTGCCAGCAACGACAGGGTGGGGGAAAAACTGTTTTTT. Amino acids: CASNDRVGEKLFF.

This clonotype was observed many times. Written as DNA, the CDR3 is TGCAGTGCTAGGGACAGGGACTTGATAAATTCACCCCTCCACTTT. Its translation is CSARDRDLINSPLHF. This chain uses TRBV20-1 with TRBJ1-6, with 8 nucleotides matching TRBD1. CDR3 length equals 15 residues. From germline, CDR1 is DFQATT and CDR2 SNEGSKA (reference sequence). Trimming took 3 bases from V and 7 from J; bases not matched to a gene: 8.

The chain uses TRBV5-1 and TRBJ2-3, with D maybe TRBD2 (6 bases). V was shortened by 5 bases and J by 5 bases, with 15 bases between the two germline ends. Germline CDR1 is SGHRS and CDR2 is YFSETQ. The CDR3 has 14 amino acids. CDR3 in DNA: TGCGCCAGCAGATTTAACGGGAGAAGAGATACGCAGTATTTT. It is translated as CASRFNGRRDTQYF.

For this clonotype: This may stem from a read error, because a much larger clone lies one nucleotide away. Since no conserved phenylalanine or tryptophan closes the CDR3, a read error is the likely cause. V and J are TRBV20-1 and TRBJ2-5; the D gene is possibly TRBD1 (5 bases). Germline-derived CDR1 and CDR2 are DFQATT and SNEGSKA (reference sequence). V was cut by 1 base and J by 1 base, with 13 bases left in between. The CDR3 runs to 15 residues. The CDR3 DNA reads TGCAGTGCTAGAGCGTTGACAGCACTCCAAGAGACCCAGTACTCC. Translating it yields CSARALTALQETQYS.

Ten or more counts support this clonotype. CDR3 sequence: CSARGTSGKTDTQYF. CDR3 bases: TGCAGTGCTAGGGGGACTAGCGGGAAGACAGATACGCAGTATTTT. The chain links TRBV20-1 to TRBJ2-3; 13 bases agree with TRBD2. J gave up 3 bases and V 3 bases, and 3 bases lay outside the gene matches. Germline CDR1 DFQATT, CDR2 SNEGSKA (reference sequence). This CDR3 contains 15 residues.

Many counts were recorded for this clonotype. The V and J genes are TRBV6-5 and TRBJ2-7; the D gene is possibly TRBD1 (5 bases). This CDR3 has 14 residues. V lost 2 bases and J 4 bases, leaving 12 bases between the germline ends. Germline-derived CDR1 and CDR2 are MNHEY and SVGAGI. CDR3 region: CASSYTAGPYEQYF. CDR3 bases: TGTGCCAGCAGTTACACGGCAGGGCCATACGAGCAGTACTTC.

This clonotype was detected many times. This chain links TRBV12-3 or TRBV12-4 with TRBJ1-1; 8 nucleotides agree with TRBD1. The ends lost 6 bases at V and 3 bases at J; junction bases unmatched: 6. This CDR3 is 14 amino acids long. CDR3 DNA: TGTGCCAGCAGAGAACAGGGGGGGCACACTGAAGCTTTCTTT. Translated, it gives CASREQGGHTEAFF.

V gene TRBV7-6 combines with J gene TRBJ2-1; TRBD1 matches at 11 bases. V was pared by 0 bases and J by 9 bases, with 13 bases of the junction left unmatched. The CDR3 extends over 18 amino acids. Germline loops: CDR1 SGHVS, CDR2 FNYEAQ. The DNA for the CDR3 is TGTGCCAGCAGCTTAGCCTTCGCCGGGGGACAGGGGGACAGTGAGCAGTTCTTC. It is translated as CASSLAFAGGQGDSEQFF.

This clonotype came up many times. The rearrangement joins TRBV12-3 or TRBV12-4 to TRBJ2-3; D is uncertain. The CDR3 totals 15 residues. Trimming took 0 bases from V and 2 from J, leaving 9 bases between them. The chain's CDR3 is CASSLARKLTDTQYF. In DNA form, the CDR3 reads TGTGCCAGCAGTTTAGCGAGAAAGCTCACAGATACGCAGTATTTT.

The CDR3 nucleotides are TGCGCCAGCAGCTTGGGGGGGCTAGCGGGAAACACAGATACGCAGTATTTT. Encoded protein: CASSLGGLAGNTDTQYF. V usage is TRBV5-1 and J usage is TRBJ2-3; 9 positions match TRBD2. The trim removed 0 bases at V and 2 bases at J, leaving 7 bases unmatched. The CDR3 consists of 17 residues. Germline values: CDR1 SGHRS, CDR2 YFSETQ.

This clonotype was detected ten times or more. The DNA for the CDR3 is TGCAGTGCTTACAGGAGGAGCTCCTACGAGCAGTACTTC. Protein product: CSAYRRSSYEQYF. The chain joins TRBV20-1 to TRBJ2-7, with D perhaps assigned TRBD1 or TRBD2 (5 bases each). Germline CDR1 is DFQATT and CDR2 is SNEGSKA (reference sequence). Between the trimmed V and J ends, which lost 5 bases and 0 bases, there was a span of 11 bases. The CDR3 sequence is 13 residues long.

This rearrangement joins TRBV10-2 to TRBJ2-3; possibly TRBD2 for D (6 bases). The CDR3 is made up of 12 amino acids. V dropped 8 bases and J dropped 0 bases, with 6 bases sitting between them. Germline V gene sequence: CDR1 WSHSY, CDR2 SAAADI. This CDR3 reads CASGGSTDTQYF. DNA for the CDR3: TGCGCCAGCGGGGGGAGCACAGATACGCAGTATTTT.

This clonotype was detected ten times or more. The chain's CDR3 is CSAEGLAGVWSSYNEQFF. DNA of the CDR3: TGCAGTGCTGAGGGACTAGCGGGAGTCTGGAGCTCCTACAATGAGCAGTTCTTC. V gene TRBV20-1 combines with J gene TRBJ2-1; TRBD2 matches 14 bases. Germline lookup yields CDR1 DFQATT and CDR2 SNEGSKA (reference sequence). V shed 5 bases, J shed 0 bases, and the junction held 9 bases outside the gene matches. The CDR3 is made up of 18 amino acids.

This chain links TRBV6-1 with TRBJ1-5; D call uncertain. The V end lost 6 bases, the J end lost 7 bases, and 19 bases lay between the germline ends. This CDR3 comprises 15 residues. CDR1 MNHNS and CDR2 SASEGT come from the germline V gene. CDR3 residues: CASSPGRGTQQPQHF. Written as DNA, the CDR3 is TGTGCCAGCAGCCCTGGACGGGGTACTCAACAGCCCCAGCATTTT.

The V and J genes are TRBV15 and TRBJ1-2; no reliable D call. Looked up from germline, CDR1 is LNHNV and CDR2 is YYDKDF (reference sequence). CDR3 length equals 14 residues. V was cut by 1 base and J by 8 bases, with 14 bases left in between. CDR3 bases: TGTGCCACCAGCAGAGTCGAGGAGTCTCGCGGCTACACCTTC. This gives the protein CATSRVEESRGYTF.

The genes are TRBV18 and TRBJ2-3; weak D call: TRBD1 (5 bases). The CDR3 is 15 residues long. The V gene's germline CDR1 is KGHSH and CDR2 LQKENI. The V end was cut by 1 base, the J end by 3 bases, with 11 bases between. The CDR3 is CASSPRVGPTDTQYF. In nucleotides, the CDR3 is TGTGCCAGCTCACCACGAGTGGGGCCGACAGATACGCAGTATTTT. Variable domain in full (rest from reference TRBV18 and TRBJ2-3): NAGVMQNPRHLVRRRGQEARLRCSPMKGHSHVYWYRQLPEEGLKFMVYLQKENIIDESGMPKERFSAEFPKEGPSILRIQQVVRGDSAAYFCASSPRVGPTDTQYFGPGTRLTVL.

In its sample, this clonotype was seen many times. V gene TRBV20-1 combines with J gene TRBJ2-1; 7 nucleotides line up with TRBD2. V shed 0 bases, J shed 1 base, and the junction held 3 bases outside the gene matches. The germline V gene encodes CDR1 DFQATT and CDR2 SNEGSKA (reference sequence). The length of the CDR3 is 15 residues. As DNA, the CDR3 is TGCAGTGCTAGAGATGGAGCGGGATCCTACAATGAGCAGTTCTTC. Its translation: CSARDGAGSYNEQFF.

This clonotype has a handful of counts. The rearrangement links TRBV15 to TRBJ2-5, with TRBD2 matching over 14 bases. Germline loops: CDR1 LNHNV, CDR2 YYDKDF (reference sequence). Unmatched junction bases numbered 5, after V lost 5 bases and J lost 3 bases. CDR3 length: 16 amino acids. The CDR3 loop reads CATSGRLAGGEETQYF. In DNA form, the CDR3 reads TGTGCCACCAGCGGCCGACTAGCGGGGGGGGAAGAGACCCAGTACTTC.

The CDR3 coding sequence is TGTGCCACCAGCAGGGACAGGGTAAATCAGCCCCAGCATTTT. The encoded protein is CATSRDRVNQPQHF. This chain uses TRBV15 with TRBJ1-5; 8 bases line up with TRBD1. The germline V gene has CDR1 LNHNV and CDR2 YYDKDF (reference sequence). This CDR3 has 14 residues. V gave up 3 bases and J gave up 4 bases; unmatched junction bases: 2. Full variable domain (missing parts from reference TRBV15 and TRBJ1-5): DAMVIQNPRYQVTQFGKPVTLSCSQTLNHNVMYWYQQKSSQAPKLLFHYYDKDFNNEADTPDNFQSRRPNTSFCFLDIRSPGLGDTAMYLCATSRDRVNQPQHFGDGTRLSIL.

This clonotype was recorded a few times. This CDR3 reads CATSDKAESSPYEQYF. The CDR3 DNA reads as TGTGCCACCAGTGATAAGGCCGAATCGTCTCCCTACGAGCAGTACTTC. The genes are TRBV24-1 and TRBJ2-7, with D unclear. The CDR3 is 16 residues long. Trimming took off 3 bases at V and 2 bases at J, with 16 bases between the two ends. The V gene's germline CDR1 is KGHDR and CDR2 SFDVKD.

The V and J genes are TRBV19 and TRBJ2-3, with unresolved D. This CDR3 is 13 amino acids long. V lost 3 bases, J lost 6 bases, and 10 bases lay in between. Germline V gives CDR1 LNHDA, CDR2 SQIVND (reference sequence). Written as DNA, the CDR3 is TGTGCCAGTAGTATGACACCGCGGGATACGCAGTATTTT. This translates into CASSMTPRDTQYF. The full variable domain, rest sourced from reference TRBV19 and TRBJ2-3, is DGGITQSPKYLFRKEGQNVTLSCEQNLNHDAMYWYRQDPGQGLRLIYYSQIVNDFQKGDIAEGYSVSREKKESFPLTVTSAQKNPTAFYLCASSMTPRDTQYFGPGTRLTVL.

This clonotype occurred a few times. Possible read error: a much larger clone is one base away. The V gene is TRBV24-1, the J gene TRBJ2-1, with a possible D match to TRBD2 (6 bases). The CDR3 is 16 amino acids. CDR1 is KGHDR and CDR2 is SFDVKD in the germline V gene. V shed 3 bases and J shed 5 bases, with 16 bases lying between them. Written as DNA, the CDR3 is TGTGCCACCAGTGATCCCGGACTAACGGGAAACAATGAGCAGTTCTTC. It is translated as CATSDPGLTGNNEQFF.

This clonotype was detected once. This chain connects TRBV7-4 to TRBJ2-3; perhaps TRBD1 as D (5 bases). V was clipped by 6 bases and J by 6 bases, with 10 bases between them. CDR1 is SGHVT and CDR2 is SQSDAQ in the germline V gene. This CDR3 has 12 amino acids. CDR3 region: CASRSGPDTQYF. The CDR3 nucleotides are TGTGCCAGCAGGTCAGGGCCCGATACGCAGTATTTT.

This chain joins TRBV4-3 and TRBJ2-3; no reliable D call. Germline V gene data show CDR1 as LGHNA and CDR2 as YSLEER. V was trimmed by 1 base and J by 5 bases, leaving 4 bases between them. The CDR3 is 12 amino acids. CDR3 in DNA: TGCGCCAGCAGCCAAGGTGGAGATACGCAGTATTTT. It codes for CASSQGGDTQYF.

The chain is built from TRBV4-2 and TRBJ2-1; TRBD1 aligns across 7 bases. The V gene's germline CDR1 is LGHNA and CDR2 YNFKEQ. V was clipped by 6 bases and J by 1 base; unmatched bases: 6. The CDR3 runs to 15 residues. For the CDR3, the DNA is TGTGCCAGCAGTCGACAGGGTGATTCCTACAATGAGCAGTTCTTC. This codes for CASSRQGDSYNEQFF.

The chain is built from TRBV15 and TRBJ1-1, with D hard to call. Germline V gene data show CDR1 as LNHNV and CDR2 as YYDKDF (reference sequence). This CDR3 contains 13 residues. Trimming took off 0 bases at V and 0 bases at J, with 2 bases between the two ends. Here the CDR3 DNA reads TGTGCCACCAGCAGAGAGATGAACACTGAAGCTTTCTTT. Its protein product is CATSREMNTEAFF.

This clonotype occurred many times. V gene TRBV5-1 combines with J gene TRBJ2-5, with a weak D call TRBD1 (5 bases). The CDR3 contains 13 residues. Germline V gene data show CDR1 as SGHRS and CDR2 as YFSETQ. V lost 4 bases to trimming and J lost 5 bases, with 12 bases between them. CDR3 in amino acids: CASSPQAGETQYF. The CDR3 DNA reads TGCGCCAGCAGCCCCCAGGCAGGGGAGACCCAGTACTTC. Complete variable domain (other parts from reference TRBV5-1 and TRBJ2-5): KAGVTQTPRYLIKTRGQQVTLSCSPISGHRSVSWYQQTPGQGLQFLFEYFSETQRNKGNFPGRFSGRQFSNSRSEMNVSTLELGDSALYLCASSPQAGETQYFGPGTRLLVL.

This clonotype was seen a handful of times. V is TRBV4-1 and J is TRBJ2-7, with 8 positions matching TRBD1. Germline CDR1 MGHRA, CDR2 YSYEKL. V was pared by 2 bases and J by 6 bases, with 15 bases of the junction left unmatched. This CDR3 has 17 amino acids. This CDR3 is CASSQNRPGTGNSEQYF. In nucleotides, the CDR3 is TGCGCCAGCAGCCAAAATCGCCCCGGGACAGGTAATTCCGAGCAGTACTTC.

The chain uses TRBV12-3 or TRBV12-4 and TRBJ1-2; the D gene is possibly TRBD1 (6 bases). V was cut by 2 bases and J by 2 bases, with 12 bases left in between. The length of the CDR3 is 15 residues. CDR3 protein: CASSLQQGGNYGYTF. As DNA, the CDR3 is TGTGCCAGCAGTTTACAACAGGGTGGCAACTATGGCTACACCTTC.

CDR3 region: CSARDPRQGSIYGYTF. The CDR3 DNA reads as TGCAGTGCTAGAGATCCTAGGCAGGGAAGTATCTATGGCTACACCTTC. J is TRBJ1-2 and V is TRBV20-1; tentative D call: TRBD1 (5 bases). The CDR3 spans 16 residues. Germline V gene lookup returns CDR1 DFQATT and CDR2 SNEGSKA (reference sequence). V was shortened by 0 bases and J by 4 bases, with 18 bases between the two germline ends.

This clonotype occurred many times. The rearrangement links TRBV20-1 to TRBJ2-3, with D maybe TRBD2 (5 bases). Germline CDR1 reads DFQATT; CDR2 reads SNEGSKA (reference sequence). The CDR3 covers 13 residues. CDR3 loop: CSLERGSTDTQYF. The CDR3 DNA sequence: TGCAGCCTTGAGAGAGGGAGCACAGATACGCAGTATTTT.

About this clonotype: The limits of the CDR3 on the DNA are not certain, so only TCRdb's listed CDR3 is given. The chain is built from TRBV7-3 and TRBJ1-5; TRBD1 reflects the table's D call only, with no check against the DNA. The CDR3 adds up to 22 amino acids, both ends counted. CDR1 SGHTA and CDR2 FQGTGA come from the germline V gene. CDR3 amino acids: CASSLTVNTEAFFGQGNQPQHF.